This TCR beta chain was sequenced in a study of blood T cell repertoires in COVID-19. Turning to the study itself: Italy, Spain and the United States were the sources of the convalescent and acute COVID-19 samples.

Germline V CDR1 and CDR2: DFQATT, SNEGSKA (reference sequence). Trimming pared 3 bases from V and 2 bases from J, leaving 12 bases between. The CDR3 totals 14 residues. Using immunoSEQ multiplex PCR, the repertoire was profiled, and TCRdb retains in-frame clones only, with some absent. The table shows about 55,000 clones, with 85% occurring only once. V is TRBV20-1 and J is TRBJ2-3, with a weak D call TRBD2 (6 bases). Material: peripheral blood. The sequence derives from a human donor in a cohort sampled during active COVID-19. CDR3 region: CSASAVDYTDTQYF. The CDR3 region has the DNA TGCAGTGCTAGTGCTGTGGACTACACAGATACGCAGTATTTT.